This section outlines one T cell receptor beta chain sequence together with its context. It has no known antigen specificity. No much larger clone exists at a distance of one base, and base qualities are not known. Library preparation used the immunoSEQ multiplex PCR assay. For the multiplex PCR, a mixture combining 60 forward primers for TCR Vbeta segments and 13 reverse primers for TCR Jbeta segments was used. The CDR3 region of rearranged TCR beta genes was amplified from genomic DNA by a multiplex PCR assay. The Illumina HiSeq System was used to sequence the amplified TCR beta libraries as 87-base-pair reads. Processing in the source paper ran as follows. In a later analysis, 77 million or so unique TCR beta chains were counted across the roughly 700 repertoires, and approximately 11 million of these chains were shared by at least two donors. Raw reads were error-corrected and collapsed into unique sequences by a nearest-neighbor algorithm in which closely related sequences were merged to remove PCR and sequencing errors. To assign V, D and J gene segments, CDR3 sequences were aligned to IMGT reference sequences. For a sequence to be retained, at least a six-nucleotide match to both a V gene segment and a J gene segment was required. A rearrangement was called productive if the CDR3 had no stop codons and remained in frame with V and J, and every other rearrangement was called non-productive. Following IMGT convention, CDR3 was defined as the stretch from the second conserved V-encoded cysteine up to the conserved J-encoded phenylalanine. The earlier analysis of a few hundred of the donors excluded any sequence lacking an unambiguous match to a single V gene segment. An earlier analysis of several hundred of the donors called V segments functional above 56.7% productive rearrangements and segregating when the between-donor standard deviation exceeded 5%. A statistical classification framework was built for diagnosing cytomegalovirus status from the catalog of TCR beta chain sequences. In a later analysis, V and J genes were assigned by comparing TCR nucleotide sequences against IMGT/GENE-DB human TR gene sequences. The TCRdist pipeline was used in a later analysis to assign CDR3 sequences and most-parsimonious VDJ recombination scenarios. In a later analysis, every TCR beta chain was defined by the combination of its CDR3 amino acid sequence and its V-gene family, and reads without a unique V-gene family were dropped. As a way to deal with suspected cross-contamination and a sequencing artifact, a later analysis dropped 450 to 600 nucleotide sequences that were highly shared and had low generation probability. A later analysis calculated a clonal expansion index for each public chain from normalized within-repertoire ranks of inferred template counts. In a later analysis, generation probabilities were computed with a VDJ recombination model fitted to out-of-frame rearrangements, and the resulting probabilities were checked against IGoR. Hypergeometric tests were used in a later analysis to score TCR-TCR, TCR-HLA and TCR-CMV co-occurrence, with a repertoire-size bias correction applied to the TCR pairs. To estimate false discovery rates, a later analysis permuted the HLA or CMV assignments 20 times. In a later analysis, co-occurring TCRs were grouped with DBSCAN, and TCRdist sequence similarity was added when clustering was performed within HLA-allele-positive subsets. Repertoires with fewer than 30,000 or more than 120,000 public chains, plus five repertoires with anomalous nucleotide sharing, were excluded from co-occurrence clustering. The clones in this table, taken by TCRdb from immuneACCESS, are in-frame only. Not every clone is retained; where verified, under half of the shortfall comes from an unresolved V gene, and the cause of the rest is unknown. V, J and clone size reflect that table, while D and trimming were determined from the DNA. This sample comprises some 220,000 clones, 70% to 85% of them detected only once. Approximately 0.5% of the sample lies in the top ten.

The record originates from a study of cytomegalovirus exposure and HLA in healthy donors (dated by TCRdb to about 2017). With regard to the full study: According to an earlier analysis of a few hundred of the donors, roughly 180 million T cells yielded 90 million to 130 million unique TCR beta sequences and around 280 Gb of sequence data. About 310 gigabases of sequencing data and 80 million or so unique TCR sequences were included in an early release covering about 620 HLA-typed donors. Of the roughly 390 genotyped donors, 65% to 90% were placed in the genetic ancestry cluster associated with self-reported Caucasian donors. The study was designed to test whether signatures of past pathogen exposure could be identified by cataloging public T cell receptors. The study used immunosequencing to profile the T cell repertoires of some 600 subjects and linked those repertoires to cytomegalovirus serostatus. Along with the 666-subject first cohort, a separate validation cohort of more than 90 different subjects was used. To predict cytomegalovirus infection status, the study brought together high-throughput TCR immunosequencing, statistical association of individual TCRs with disease status, and machine learning. A later analysis re-examined previously published TCR beta repertoires from more than 550 donors and added high-resolution HLA genotyping to investigate patterns of TCR occurrence. In the later analysis, no new phenotypic data were used to find candidate immune exposures; instead, reliance was placed on TCR beta sequences and their occurrence across donors. To decide whether each TCR beta V gene segment behaved as functional or pseudogenic, an earlier analysis of some 570 of the donors relied on high-throughput TCR beta sequencing. Donor age, sex, ethnicity and CMV serostatus were compiled alongside the repertoire data. A later genetic analysis took genome-wide SNP genotypes for about three fifths of the roughly 700 donors and used that subset as a discovery cohort. Every repertoire in the discovery cohort had been generated on one and the same sequencing platform. HLA typing covered class I and class II loci at four-digit resolution. The number of donors typed differed by locus, with 629-630 for A, B, C, DRB1 and DQB1, 522 for DQA1, approximately 570 for DPA1, and some 440 for DPB1. Four to six DR-DQ haplotypes were handled as single units for association and clustering because linkage in the cohort was strong. Across approximately 420 genotyped donors of the cohort, an average of 235,054 unique TCR beta nucleotide sequences per donor were sequenced, and roughly 20% of those sequences were non-productive.

The full study reports these points: The 87-base-pair reads could not distinguish some IMGT-functional V segments, including TRBV6-2 and TRBV6-3, so those segments were excluded. A few of the identified cytomegalovirus-associated TCR beta chains were confirmed in vitro to be specific for cytomegalovirus antigens. In a later analysis, TCR association rates were found to vary across HLA loci, with the most associated TCRs seen for DRB1 alleles and the fewest for HLA-C alleles. The classifier was reported to diagnose cytomegalovirus status with high specificity and sensitivity in both the original and validation cohorts. Immune exposure information for the cohort was limited to CMV serostatus. In a later genetic analysis, a missense DCLRE1C variant was associated with V-gene and J-gene trimming of TCR beta chains, and the association was replicated in an independent cohort. Roughly uniform sequencing depth across donors was assumed in presence/absence analyses, although this assumption may not hold. About 17 rarely observed V segments, including chromosome 9 orphons, were excluded from the earlier analysis of several hundred of the donors because counts were too low. A further reported finding was that TCR beta sequences accurately predicted the HLA-A and HLA-B alleles for most subjects in the first cohort. A total of fewer than 200 TCR beta chains were listed by the study as associated with cytomegalovirus. According to a later analysis, most CMV-associated TCR beta chains appeared to be HLA-restricted, and the HLA associations seemed to be driven largely by CMV exposure. According to the authors, the approach could potentially be generalized to other disease states and immunological phenotypes. A group of highly shared sequence variants was considered likely to be a technical artifact of the sequencing pipeline. HLA typing was unavailable for some donors at each locus, so association tests used only the typed subset. When HLA alleles, especially DR and DQ, strongly co-occurred, TCR associations were difficult to assign to individual alleles. This cohort had only TCR beta chains sequenced, and the lack of alpha or paired-chain data limited which features could be detected. Across donors, most TCR sequences were observed very rarely, whereas some public TCRs were present in many individuals. In an earlier analysis of about 600 of the donors, most TCR beta V segments appeared in productive rearrangements about 90% or about 30% of the time, broadly matching IMGT annotations. Linkage disequilibrium might explain the correlated functional status among segregating V segments, but an unknown experimental factor could not be ruled out. In a later analysis, HLA-associated TCR beta chains were found to be more clonally expanded and to have lower generation probabilities than equally common non-associated chains. Specific HLA alleles were associated with more than 15,000 TCR beta sequences at a false discovery rate of 0.05 in a later analysis. Compared with the approximately 670-donor mean, donors in an Asian-associated ancestry cluster had fewer N-insertions in productive TCRs, according to a later genetic analysis. In a later analysis, several top co-occurrence clusters were reported to appear linked to parvovirus B19, influenza, CMV and Epstein-Barr virus.

The cohort comprised 710 or so healthy bone marrow donors. All cohort members were sampled while nominally healthy, although unrecorded immune exposures were likely present. The donor was CMV seronegative and was included in the group of hundreds of seronegative cohort members. A peripheral blood sample was collected from each donor, and TCR beta sequencing was performed on peripheral blood mononuclear cells. The Qiagen DNeasy Blood Extraction Kit was used to extract genomic DNA from the blood cell samples. Based on the germline V gene, the CDR1 and CDR2 sequences are LGHNA and YSLEER. V is pruned by 1 base and J by 8 bases, leaving 7 bases of the junction without a gene match. Measured from the cysteine to the phenylalanine, the CDR3 is 14 residues long. The kept DNA is CDR3 alone, 42 bases in frame from the first base.

The sequence is built from TRBV4-3 and TRBJ1-2; 7 bases in the junction line up with TRBD1. Sequenced input: PBMCs. This receptor was obtained from a woman in her thirties or forties in good health and CMV-seronegative. The CDR3 in this case is CASSQVGRGIGYTF. The DNA is as follows: TGCGCCAGCAGCCAAGTAGGCAGGGGGATAGGCTACACCTTC.